This TCR beta chain was recovered during a study of blood T cell repertoires in COVID-19. Overall study context: From the United States, Italy and Spain came samples of acute and convalescent COVID-19. Nucleic acid was either cDNA or gDNA, and it came from T cells, B-cell-depleted T cells, or PBMCs.

Clones were read by immunoSEQ multiplex PCR, and TCRdb kept only the in-frame ones, dropping some. This repertoire shows 35,000 to 45,000 clones, more than 70% found once; its top ten account for 59%. The CDR3 runs 15 residues. Per germline, CDR1 LGHDT and CDR2 YNNKEL (reference sequence). Between the trimmed V and J ends, which lost 4 bases and 0 bases, there was a span of 11 bases. This TCR was sampled from a man between 65 and 85 years old with acute or convalescent COVID-19. The rearrangement joins TRBV3-1 (or the pseudogene TRBV3-2) to TRBJ2-3; possibly TRBD2 for D (5 bases). The sequenced material came from peripheral blood. The CDR3 protein is CASSPALASTDTQYF. The CDR3 nucleotides are TGTGCCAGCAGCCCTGCGCTAGCTAGCACAGATACGCAGTATTTT.